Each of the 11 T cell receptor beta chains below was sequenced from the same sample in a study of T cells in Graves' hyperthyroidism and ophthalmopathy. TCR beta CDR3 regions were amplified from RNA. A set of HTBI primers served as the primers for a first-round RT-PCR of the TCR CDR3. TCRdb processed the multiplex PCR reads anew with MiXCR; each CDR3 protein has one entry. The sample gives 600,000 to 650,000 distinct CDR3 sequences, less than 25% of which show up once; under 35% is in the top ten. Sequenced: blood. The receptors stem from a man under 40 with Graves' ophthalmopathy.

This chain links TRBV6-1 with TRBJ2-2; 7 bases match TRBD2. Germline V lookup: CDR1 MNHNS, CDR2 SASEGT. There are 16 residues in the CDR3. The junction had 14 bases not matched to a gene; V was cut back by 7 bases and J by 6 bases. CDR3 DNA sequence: TGTGCCAGCATCATACCACTAGCGACCCGCCCCGGGGAGCTGTTTTTT. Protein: CASIIPLATRPGELFF.

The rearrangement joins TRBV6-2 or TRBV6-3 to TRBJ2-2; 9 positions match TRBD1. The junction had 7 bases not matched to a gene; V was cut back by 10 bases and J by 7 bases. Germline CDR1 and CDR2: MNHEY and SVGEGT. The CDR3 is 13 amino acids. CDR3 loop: CATSGQGVGELFF. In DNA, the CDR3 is TGTGCCACCTCGGGACAGGGTGTCGGGGAGCTGTTTTTT.

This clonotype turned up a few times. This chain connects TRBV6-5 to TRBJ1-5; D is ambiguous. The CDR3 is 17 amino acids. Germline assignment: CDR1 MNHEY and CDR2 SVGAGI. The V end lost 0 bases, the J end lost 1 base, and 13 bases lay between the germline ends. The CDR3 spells CASSYSRTQMSNQPQHF. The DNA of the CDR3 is TGTGCCAGCAGTTACTCAAGGACCCAAATGAGCAATCAGCCCCAGCATTTT.

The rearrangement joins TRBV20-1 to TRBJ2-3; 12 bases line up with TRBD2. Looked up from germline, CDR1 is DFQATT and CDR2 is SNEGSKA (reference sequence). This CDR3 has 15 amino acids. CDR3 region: CRTSGRSIWADTQYF. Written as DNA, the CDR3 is TGCAGAACTAGCGGGAGGTCAATCTGGGCAGATACGCAGTATTTT.

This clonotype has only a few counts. The DNA of the CDR3 is TGTGCCAGCAGTGAAGACTGGGGCTACGAGCAGTACTTC. This translates into CASSEDWGYEQYF. This rearrangement joins TRBV6-1 to TRBJ2-7; D not resolved. CDR3 size: 13 residues. V lost 1 base and J lost 3, with 7 bases in between. Germline-derived CDR1 and CDR2 are MNHNS and SASEGT.

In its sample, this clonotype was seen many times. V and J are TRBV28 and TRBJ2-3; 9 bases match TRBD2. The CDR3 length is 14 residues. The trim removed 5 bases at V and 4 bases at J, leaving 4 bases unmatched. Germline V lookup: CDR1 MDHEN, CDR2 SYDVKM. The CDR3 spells CASSGLASADTQYF. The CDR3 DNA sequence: TGTGCCAGCAGTGGACTAGCGTCGGCAGATACGCAGTATTTT.

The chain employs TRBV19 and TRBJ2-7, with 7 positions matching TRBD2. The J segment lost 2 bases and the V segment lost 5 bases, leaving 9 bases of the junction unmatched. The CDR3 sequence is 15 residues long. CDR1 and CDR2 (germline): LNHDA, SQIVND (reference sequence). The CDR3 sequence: CASSPGRGSTYEQYF. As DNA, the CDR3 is TGTGCCAGTAGTCCGGGGAGGGGTTCCACCTACGAGCAGTACTTC.

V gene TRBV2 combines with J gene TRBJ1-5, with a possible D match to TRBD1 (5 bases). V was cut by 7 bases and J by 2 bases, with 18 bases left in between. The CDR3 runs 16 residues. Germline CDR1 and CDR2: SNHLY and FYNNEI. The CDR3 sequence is CASNPQGFSGNQPQHF. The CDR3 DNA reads TGTGCCAGCAATCCTCAGGGCTTCTCAGGCAATCAGCCCCAGCATTTT.

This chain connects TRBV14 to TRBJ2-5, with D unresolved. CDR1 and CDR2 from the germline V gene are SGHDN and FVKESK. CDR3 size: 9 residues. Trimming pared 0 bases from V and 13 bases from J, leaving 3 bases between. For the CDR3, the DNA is TGTGCCAGCAGCCAAGATGGGTACTTC. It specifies CASSQDGYF.

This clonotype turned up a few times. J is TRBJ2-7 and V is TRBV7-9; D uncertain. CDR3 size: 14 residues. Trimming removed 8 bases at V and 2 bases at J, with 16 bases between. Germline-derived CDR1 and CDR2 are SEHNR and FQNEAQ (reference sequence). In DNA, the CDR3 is TGTGCCAGCGCCCAATCGTCCCACACCTACGAGCAGTACTTC. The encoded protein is CASAQSSHTYEQYF. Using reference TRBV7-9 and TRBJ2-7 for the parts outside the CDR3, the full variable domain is DTGVSQNPRHKITKRGQNVTFRCDPISEHNRLYWYRQTLGQGPEFLTYFQNEAQLEKSRLLSDRFSAERPKGSFSTLEIQRTEQGDSAMYLCASAQSSHTYEQYFGPGTRLTVT.

The CDR3 bases are TGTGCCAGCAGCTCGTCACGGAGCGGGTTGTACAATGAGCAGTTCTTC. Amino acid sequence: CASSSSRSGLYNEQFF. The chain employs TRBV7-2 and TRBJ2-1; D is possibly TRBD2 (6 bases). The CDR3 length is 16 residues. Germline V gene data show CDR1 as SGHTA and CDR2 as FQGNSA. Trimming removed 4 bases at V and 4 bases at J, with 17 bases between.